The 18 T cell receptor beta chains below all came from one sample that was sequenced in a study of blood T cells in healthy people across ages. For the second PCR, which ran for about 6 to 11 cycles, a sample-barcoded 5' primer and a J-beta primer mix were used. TCRdb re-derived calls from the 5' RACE reads in MiXCR, one entry per CDR3 protein. The repertoire holds approximately 810,000 distinct CDR3 sequences, with less than 35% as singletons. Sequencing input: blood. The receptor set was obtained from a woman of 80 years or more in good health.

The rearrangement links TRBV6-2 or TRBV6-3 to TRBJ1-6; 7 nucleotides line up with TRBD1. Germline CDR1 is MNHEY and CDR2 is SVGEGT. This CDR3 spans 15 amino acids. V was pared by 9 bases and J by 17 bases, with 22 bases of the junction left unmatched. The CDR3 DNA is TGTGCCAGTACCCTCTCCGGGACAGCGACGTTTCGGTTCCACTTT. Protein: CASTLSGTATFRFHF.

This clonotype was seen more than once but under ten times. The rearrangement links TRBV11-3 to TRBJ2-1, with 9 nucleotides matching TRBD2. The CDR3 has 14 amino acids. The V gene's germline CDR1 is SGHNT and CDR2 YENEEA. The V segment lost 5 bases and the J segment 15 bases; nucleotides outside the gene matches: 14. The CDR3, as DNA: TGTGCCAGCAGCCCTGACACAACAAAAGCGGGGGGGTTCTTC. Its protein is CASSPDTTKAGGFF.

The chain has TRBV2 and TRBJ2-7, with D possibly TRBD1 on 5 matching bases. There are 14 residues in the CDR3. The V end was cut by 9 bases, the J end by 3 bases, with 18 bases between. Germline V CDR1 and CDR2: SNHLY, FYNNEI. This CDR3 is CASETAPRGYEQYF. CDR3 nucleotides: TGTGCCAGTGAGACAGCTCCTAGGGGCTACGAGCAGTACTTC.

This clonotype was counted ten times or more. This rearrangement joins TRBV20-1 to TRBJ1-2, with 8 bases aligning to TRBD1. CDR3 size: 16 residues. CDR1 and CDR2 from the germline V gene are DFQATT and SNEGSKA (reference sequence). J was trimmed by 3 bases and V by 0 bases; bases with no gene match: 9. The chain's CDR3 is CSAREWDAGGYYGYTF. CDR3 bases: TGCAGTGCTAGAGAATGGGATGCAGGGGGCTACTATGGCTACACCTTC.

The gene calls are TRBV3-1 and TRBJ1-1, with 7 bases fitting TRBD1. Trimming removed 7 bases from V and 0 bases from J; junction bases left unmatched: 17. CDR3 length: 18 residues. Germline values: CDR1 LGHDT, CDR2 YNNKEL (reference sequence). CDR3 nucleotides: TGTGCCAGCACCGACGCAGCTCGTACAGGGGCCATGAACACTGAAGCTTTCTTT. Translated: CASTDAARTGAMNTEAFF.

This chain joins TRBV7-9 and TRBJ1-1; TRBD1 matches 8 bases. V lost 5 bases to trimming and J lost 0 bases; unmatched junction nucleotides: 8. The germline V gene encodes CDR1 SEHNR and CDR2 FQNEAQ (reference sequence). The CDR3 consists of 16 residues. The CDR3 DNA reads as TGTGCCAGCAGCCCGGTAGGGACAGGCATGAACACTGAAGCTTTCTTT. It translates to CASSPVGTGMNTEAFF.

The sample holds a few counts of this clonotype. The chain joins TRBV7-2 to TRBJ2-5, with D maybe TRBD2 (5 bases). The CDR3 covers 12 residues. Germline assignment: CDR1 SGHTA and CDR2 FQGNSA. Trimming removed 5 bases from V and 11 bases from J, with 15 bases in between. The CDR3: CASSGDPREQYF. Written as DNA, the CDR3 is TGTGCCAGCAGCGGTGATCCGAGGGAGCAGTACTTC.

This clonotype was seen a few times. The chain is built from TRBV5-1 and TRBJ2-3; TRBD2 might be the D (6 bases). V shed 4 bases and J shed 5 bases, with 17 bases lying between them. This CDR3 has 15 residues. Per germline, CDR1 SGHRS and CDR2 YFSETQ. CDR3 region: CASSALGGVKDTQYF. CDR3 nucleotide sequence: TGCGCCAGCAGCGCCTTGGGGGGAGTGAAAGATACGCAGTATTTT.

This clonotype came up many times. The V call is TRBV7-9, the J call TRBJ2-3; D is perhaps TRBD1 (5 bases). CDR3 length: 15 amino acids. Germline CDR1 SEHNR, CDR2 FQNEAQ (reference sequence). Trimming took 6 bases from V and 1 from J, leaving 14 bases between them. CDR3 loop: CASSINGAGTDTQYF. CDR3 bases: TGTGCCAGCAGTATCAATGGGGCAGGCACAGATACGCAGTATTTT.

This chain connects TRBV5-1 to TRBJ1-1; D gene uncertain. This CDR3 is 16 amino acids long. Germline-derived CDR1 and CDR2 are SGHRS and YFSETQ. The V end lost 3 bases, the J end lost 1 base, and 16 bases lay between the germline ends. The DNA of the CDR3 is TGCGCCAGCAGCTCCATACGGACGGACCAGAACACTGAAGCTTTCTTT. Protein sequence: CASSSIRTDQNTEAFF.

This clonotype was recorded at least ten times. The chain joins TRBV6-1 to TRBJ2-7; TRBD1 matches at 7 bases. The CDR3 length is 15 residues. The germline V gene has CDR1 MNHNS and CDR2 SASEGT. V lost 7 bases to trimming and J lost 2 bases; unmatched junction nucleotides: 11. The CDR3 region has the DNA TGTGCCAGCACCCCCTCAGGGGGTATCACCTACGAGCAGTACTTC. It codes for CASTPSGGITYEQYF.

The table lists this clonotype with a few counts. This chain connects TRBV12-3 or TRBV12-4 to TRBJ2-1; 9 nucleotides align to TRBD2. The CDR3 loop spans 13 amino acids. V dropped 6 bases and J dropped 13; count of bases not matched to a gene: 10. The CDR3 spells CASSLTSGPLQFF. In DNA form, the CDR3 reads TGTGCCAGCAGCCTGACTAGCGGCCCCCTTCAGTTCTTC.

This clonotype was counted ten times or more. The chain employs TRBV6-2 or TRBV6-3 and TRBJ1-2; 8 bases align to TRBD1. The germline V gene has CDR1 MNHEY and CDR2 SVGEGT. V gave up 6 bases and J gave up 0 bases; unmatched junction bases: 6. The CDR3 consists of 15 residues. CDR3 loop: CASRPGQGANYGYTF. CDR3 sequence (DNA): TGTGCCAGCAGACCCGGACAGGGAGCTAACTATGGCTACACCTTC.

At least ten counts were recorded for this clonotype. The chain carries TRBV7-9 and TRBJ2-3, with D unclear. This CDR3 is 16 amino acids long. Trimming pared 4 bases from V and 2 bases from J, leaving 16 bases between. Germline CDR1 is SEHNR and CDR2 is FQNEAQ (reference sequence). CDR3 amino acids: CASSSTEPFSTDTQYF. CDR3 sequence (DNA): TGTGCCAGCAGCTCGACGGAGCCGTTTTCCACAGATACGCAGTATTTT.

This clonotype was seen a few times. A much larger clone differs from this one at a single base, so this may be a read error. The V call is TRBV4-3, the J call TRBJ2-1; no firm D call. Between the trimmed V and J ends, which lost 0 bases and 1 base, there was a span of 7 bases. The CDR3 loop spans 15 amino acids. Germline CDR1 and CDR2: LGHNA and YSLEER. The CDR3 nucleotides are TGCGCCAGCAGCCAAGAGCTTGTATCCTACAATGAGCAGTTCTTC. Its protein product is CASSQELVSYNEQFF.

This clonotype was counted a single time. This may be a read error: a much more frequent sequence differs by one nucleotide. The chain carries TRBV5-1 and TRBJ1-2; no clear D gene. The germline gives CDR1 SGHRS, CDR2 YFSETQ. CDR3 length: 13 residues. The CDR3 loop reads CASSLSAAYGHTF. CDR3 bases: TGCGCCAGCAGCTTGTCCGCGGCCTATGGCCACACCTTC.

On this clonotype itself: The junction does not match germline at one end; this may be a read error. The chain uses TRBV10-2 and TRBJ2-3, with 7 bases that match TRBD2. CDR3 size: 16 residues. The germline V gene encodes CDR1 WSHSY and CDR2 SAAADI. In DNA, the CDR3 is TGCGCCAACAGTGAGTCGATGGGACTAAACACAGATACGCAGTATTTT. It yields the protein CANSESMGLNTDTQYF.

V is TRBV5-4 and J is TRBJ2-3; no clear D. CDR3 length: 13 residues. The V end lost 2 bases, the J end lost 1 base, and 5 bases lay between the germline ends. The germline V gene has CDR1 SGHNT and CDR2 YYREEE (reference sequence). This chain's CDR3 is CASSFFRTDTQYF. Written as DNA, the CDR3 is TGTGCCAGCAGCTTTTTCCGCACAGATACGCAGTATTTT.